This is a list of T cell receptor beta chains from one sample in a study of Ad26.COV2.S vaccination and SARS-CoV-2 variants. Measured with immunoSEQ multiplex PCR; TCRdb has only the in-frame clones, and not every one. The table has hundreds of thousands of clones, approximately 89% seen once; the top ten hold approximately 2.5%. Source: peripheral blood, taken in a trial of Ad26.COV2.S vaccine versus placebo. The receptors were sampled from a person between 18 and 65 years old who received the Ad26.COV2.S COVID-19 vaccine or a placebo. Both conserved end residues are part of each CDR3. The D gene is left open where the match is weak. Expanded clones are given a class, and other clones once, few, many or no size at all.

clone size | D gene | J gene | V gene | CDR3 protein | CDR3 DNA
- | - | TRBJ1-1 | TRBV28 | CASRLGPEAFF | TGTGCCAGCAGGCTAGGGCCTGAAGCTTTCTTT
- | - | TRBJ2-3 | TRBV5-1 | CASSWGPERDSTDTQYF | TGCGCCAGCAGCTGGGGACCGGAGCGCGATAGCACAGATACGCAGTATTTT
- | - | TRBJ1-1 | TRBV3-1/TRBV3-2 | CASSQVGPGRDAFF | -
- | - | TRBJ2-1 | TRBV7-9 | CASSAKGLNPNEQFF | TGTGCCAGCAGCGCAAAGGGACTCAACCCCAATGAGCAGTTCTTC
- | - | TRBJ1-5 | TRBV2 | CASGPGRDQPQHF | TGTGCCAGCGGTCCCGGAAGAGATCAGCCCCAGCATTTT
- | TRBD1 | TRBJ1-2 | TRBV19 | CASSRTGEGYTF | TGTGCCAGTAGTCGGACAGGTGAAGGCTACACCTTC
few | - | TRBJ1-1 | TRBV7-6 | CASSLVGGLGTEAFF | TGTGCCAGCAGCTTAGTAGGGGGGCTAGGCACTGAAGCTTTCTTT
- | - | TRBJ2-7 | TRBV21-1 | CASSGGQGADEQYF | TGTGCCAGCAGCGGGGGACAGGGGGCCGACGAGCAGTACTTC
- | - | TRBJ1-4 | TRBV3-1/TRBV3-2 | CASSQGTGRGYEKLFF | TGTGCCAGCAGCCAAGGTACAGGGCGCGGTTATGAAAAACTGTTTTTT
- | TRBD2 | TRBJ2-1 | TRBV5-1 | CASSLGLAGVVYNEQFF | TGCGCCAGCAGCTTGGGATTAGCGGGAGTAGTATACAATGAGCAGTTCTTC
- | - | TRBJ1-5 | TRBV6-2/TRBV6-3 | CASSYGRGARPGNQPQHF | TGTGCCAGCAGTTACGGACGGGGGGCCCGACCCGGCAATCAGCCCCAGCATTTT
many | - | TRBJ1-5 | TRBV10-2 | CASSESQGGPQHF | TGCGCCAGCAGTGAGTCTCAGGGAGGGCCCCAGCATTTT
- | TRBD2 | TRBJ2-1 | TRBV24-1 | CATSDSWTSWGSYNEQFF | TGTGCCACCAGTGATTCCTGGACTAGCTGGGGCTCCTACAATGAGCAGTTCTTC
few | - | TRBJ2-7 | TRBV27 | CASSLSQGWDEQYF | TGTGCCAGCAGTTTGTCACAGGGTTGGGACGAGCAGTACTTC
- | - | TRBJ2-2 | TRBV6-2/TRBV6-3 | CASSYSGGDTGELFF | TGTGCCAGCAGTTACTCCGGTGGAGATACCGGGGAGCTGTTTTTT
few | - | TRBJ1-5 | TRBV2 | CASSELETVRGSPQHF | TGTGCCAGCAGTGAACTGGAGACGGTCCGCGGCTCGCCCCAGCATTTT
once | TRBD2 | TRBJ2-1 | TRBV15 | CATSRSSGGYYNEQFF | TGTGCCACCAGCAGGTCTAGCGGGGGCTACTACAATGAGCAGTTCTTC
- | TRBD1 | TRBJ2-1 | TRBV5-1 | CASSWGQGALNEQFF | TGCGCCAGCAGCTGGGGACAGGGGGCTCTCAATGAGCAGTTCTTC
few | TRBD2 | TRBJ2-5 | TRBV6-5 | CASSYSQRGDEETQYF | TGTGCCAGCAGTTACTCACAGCGGGGGGACGAAGAGACCCAGTACTTC
- | - | TRBJ1-5 | TRBV3-1/TRBV3-2 | CASSQWSDQPQHF | TGTGCCAGCAGCCAGTGGAGTGATCAGCCCCAGCATTTT
- | - | TRBJ1-5 | TRBV19 | CASSIPARGTQPQHF | TGTGCCAGTAGTATCCCCGCCAGGGGCACTCAGCCCCAGCATTTT
- | TRBD1 | TRBJ1-4 | TRBV5-1 | CASSYRQGAYEKLFF | TGCGCCAGCAGCTACCGACAGGGGGCTTATGAAAAACTGTTTTTT
- | - | TRBJ2-4 | TRBV7-2 | CASSSSGTGGNIQYF | TGTGCCAGCAGCTCGAGCGGTACTGGGGGAAACATTCAGTACTTC
- | - | TRBJ1-2 | TRBV5-1 | CASSPRDVYAGYTF | TGCGCCAGCAGCCCCCGGGACGTCTACGCCGGCTACACCTTC
- | - | TRBJ2-1 | TRBV6-5 | CASRGNYNEQFF | TGTGCCAGTCGGGGGAACTACAATGAGCAGTTCTTC
- | - | TRBJ1-4 | TRBV19 | CASSEQGFGKLFF | TGTGCCAGTAGTGAACAGGGTTTCGGAAAACTGTTTTTT
- | TRBD2 | TRBJ2-1 | TRBV19 | CATTIAGGVDEQFF | TGTGCCACCACCATTGCGGGGGGGGTCGATGAGCAGTTCTTC
- | - | TRBJ2-1 | TRBV9 | CASSVGPGLGKQFF | -
- | - | TRBJ2-3 | TRBV9 | CASSIQGLTDTQYF | TGTGCCAGCAGCATACAGGGTTTAACAGATACGCAGTATTTT
- | - | TRBJ1-6 | TRBV30 | CAWVPRGEGENSPLHF | TGTGCCTGGGTACCAAGGGGCGAGGGAGAGAATTCACCCCTCCACTTT
- | - | TRBJ1-5 | TRBV10-3 | CAISQGTGQPQHF | TGTGCCATCAGCCAGGGGACTGGTCAGCCCCAGCATTTT
- | - | TRBJ2-5 | TRBV7-2 | CASSFYETQYF | TGTGCCAGCAGCTTTTACGAGACCCAGTACTTC
- | - | TRBJ1-4 | TRBV15 | CATSREATNEKLFF | TGTGCCACCAGCAGAGAGGCAACTAATGAAAAACTGTTTTTT
- | - | TRBJ1-6 | TRBV4-3 | CASSQDGAGSYNSPLHF | TGCGCCAGCAGCCAAGATGGGGCAGGCTCCTATAATTCACCCCTCCACTTT
- | - | TRBJ1-2 | TRBV4-3 | CASSQELGSIYGYTF | TGCGCCAGCAGCCAAGAGTTGGGGTCAATCTATGGCTACACCTTC
- | - | TRBJ2-7 | TRBV19 | CASSIGRQTYEQYF | TGTGCCAGTAGTATAGGCCGACAGACCTACGAGCAGTACTTC
- | - | TRBJ2-2 | TRBV4-3 | CASSQVLGELFF | TGCGCCAGCAGCCAAGTACTCGGGGAGCTGTTTTTT
- | TRBD1 | TRBJ2-5 | TRBV29-1 | CSYLSDRGSETQYF | TGCAGCTACCTATCGGACAGGGGGTCGGAGACCCAGTACTTC
- | TRBD2 | TRBJ2-1 | TRBV5-1 | CASSLSGAGDEQFF | TGCGCCAGCAGCTTGAGCGGGGCCGGGGATGAGCAGTTCTTC
- | TRBD1 | TRBJ1-2 | TRBV7-2 | CASSLLGGNYGYTF | TGTGCCAGCAGCTTACTAGGGGGCAACTATGGCTACACCTTC
once | - | TRBJ1-1 | TRBV4-3 | CASSQDRTLNTEAFF | TGCGCCAGCAGCCAAGACAGGACCCTGAACACTGAAGCTTTCTTT
- | TRBD2 | TRBJ2-1 | TRBV15 | CATSRGGSGRLYNEQFF | TGTGCCACCAGCAGAGGAGGTAGCGGGAGGTTGTACAATGAGCAGTTCTTC
once | - | TRBJ2-7 | TRBV20-1 | CSASHNGHIYEQYF | TGCAGTGCTAGTCATAACGGGCACATCTACGAGCAGTACTTC
- | - | TRBJ2-7 | TRBV4-2 | CASSQAGPGSEQYF | TGTGCCAGCAGCCAGGCGGGGCCGGGATCCGAGCAGTACTTC
- | TRBD1 | TRBJ2-2 | TRBV4-3 | CASRRQGNTGELFF | TGCGCCAGCCGGCGACAGGGGAACACCGGGGAGCTGTTTTTT
few | - | TRBJ1-2 | TRBV4-1 | CASSQTLHTYGYTF | TGCGCCAGCAGCCAAACTCTTCACACCTATGGCTACACCTTC
- | - | TRBJ1-3 | TRBV5-4 | CASSLSGGVGGNTIYF | TGTGCCAGCAGCTTGTCGGGTGGGGTCGGAGGAAACACCATATATTTT
- | - | TRBJ1-2 | TRBV5-1 | CASSLETGPFVGGYTF | TGCGCCAGCAGCTTGGAGACAGGCCCTTTTGTCGGTGGCTACACCTTC